The 21 T cell receptor beta chains given below trace back to one sample, sequenced in a study of blood T cell repertoires in COVID-19. Profiled with immunoSEQ multiplex PCR; TCRdb holds only in-frame clones, not every one. The data show roughly 330,000 clones, roughly 86% seen once. Sequenced input: peripheral blood. The receptor source for this set is a woman in her forties or fifties with acute or convalescent COVID-19.

This chain uses TRBV5-4 with TRBJ2-3; 8 bases fit TRBD2. J lost 0 bases, V lost 0 bases, and 12 bases had no gene match. The CDR3 is made up of 19 amino acids. Germline CDR1 reads SGHNT; CDR2 reads YYREEE (reference sequence). The CDR3 is CASSLVLLADLSSTDTQYF. The CDR3 nucleotides are TGTGCCAGCAGCTTGGTTCTACTAGCGGACCTATCTAGCACAGATACGCAGTATTTT.

The gene calls are TRBV2 and TRBJ1-5; 11 bases fit TRBD1. Germline lookup yields CDR1 SNHLY and CDR2 FYNNEI. Trimming removed 6 bases from V and 5 bases from J; junction bases left unmatched: 3. There are 14 residues in the CDR3. The CDR3 DNA reads as TGTGCCAGCAGCGGGACAGGGGGACATCAGCCCCAGCATTTT. Its translation is CASSGTGGHQPQHF.

The chain combines TRBV4-2 with TRBJ1-4, with D perhaps TRBD1 (5 bases). CDR3 size: 17 residues. Trimming removed 0 bases at V and 5 bases at J, with 16 bases between. Germline CDR1 is LGHNA and CDR2 is YNFKEQ. CDR3 DNA sequence: TGTGCCAGCAGCCAAGATAGAGCAGGACAAGGGAATGAAAAACTGTTTTTT. Its translation is CASSQDRAGQGNEKLFF.

The genes are TRBV7-2 and TRBJ2-1; TRBD2 is a possible D gene (6 bases). V dropped 0 bases and J dropped 6 bases, with 9 bases sitting between them. CDR3 length: 14 residues. In germline, CDR1 is SGHTA, CDR2 FQGNSA. CDR3 sequence (DNA): TGTGCCAGCAGCTTAGCCGCCGGGGGCAATGAGCAGTTCTTC. It yields the protein CASSLAAGGNEQFF.

The J gene is TRBJ2-7, the V gene TRBV4-1; TRBD2 matches 8 bases. The CDR3 totals 17 residues. The V segment lost 0 bases and the J segment 2 bases; nucleotides outside the gene matches: 9. Germline-derived CDR1 and CDR2 are MGHRA and YSYEKL. The DNA of the CDR3 is TGCGCCAGCAGCCAAGATTGGCGGAGCGGGAGCCCCTACGAGCAGTACTTC. Translation: CASSQDWRSGSPYEQYF.

This chain connects TRBV28 to TRBJ1-4, with D possibly TRBD1 on 5 matching bases. V gave up 4 bases and J gave up 1 base, with 13 bases separating them. Germline loops: CDR1 MDHEN, CDR2 SYDVKM. The CDR3 is 16 amino acids. The CDR3 region is CASSSLRGRTNEKLFF. The CDR3 coding sequence is TGTGCCAGCAGTTCTCTTCGGGGGAGAACTAATGAAAAACTGTTTTTT.

The CDR3 sequence: CASSEAGGRTEAFF. CDR3 coding DNA: TGTGCCAGCAGTGAAGCAGGGGGCCGGACTGAAGCTTTCTTT. This chain connects TRBV2 to TRBJ1-1; the match to TRBD1 covers 7 bases. Germline loops: CDR1 SNHLY, CDR2 FYNNEI. V dropped 0 bases and J dropped 5; count of bases not matched to a gene: 3. The CDR3 has 14 amino acids.

The V call is TRBV24-1, the J call TRBJ1-2, with D possibly being TRBD1 (6 bases). The germline V gene encodes CDR1 KGHDR and CDR2 SFDVKD. The V end lost 4 bases, the J end lost 8 bases, and 16 bases lay between the germline ends. The CDR3 is 14 residues long. This chain's CDR3 is CATSDRGHPEGYTF. DNA for the CDR3: TGTGCCACCAGTGACAGGGGACACCCCGAGGGCTACACCTTC.

The CDR3 DNA sequence: TGTGCCAGGCTTGGGACAGCAAGTCACACCGGGGAGCTGTTTTTT. Translating gives CARLGTASHTGELFF. The chain joins TRBV19 to TRBJ2-2; TRBD1 matches 7 bases. The germline V gene encodes CDR1 LNHDA and CDR2 SQIVND (reference sequence). J was trimmed by 3 bases and V by 9 bases; bases with no gene match: 10. The length of the CDR3 is 15 residues.

The gene calls are TRBV18 and TRBJ1-5, with TRBD1 matching over 8 bases. CDR3 length equals 15 residues. Germline loops: CDR1 KGHSH, CDR2 LQKENI. Trimming took 3 bases from V and 6 from J; bases not matched to a gene: 7. DNA for the CDR3: TGTGCCAGCTCACCGCAAACAGGGGGATCTCAGCCCCAGCATTTT. This codes for CASSPQTGGSQPQHF. The complete variable domain, with remaining parts taken from reference TRBV18 and TRBJ1-5, reads NAGVMQNPRHLVRRRGQEARLRCSPMKGHSHVYWYRQLPEEGLKFMVYLQKENIIDESGMPKERFSAEFPKEGPSILRIQQVVRGDSAAYFCASSPQTGGSQPQHFGDGTRLSIL.

The J gene is TRBJ1-2, the V gene TRBV7-3; TRBD1 agrees at 8 bases. Per germline, CDR1 SGHTA and CDR2 FQGTGA. The junction had 6 bases not matched to a gene; V was cut back by 5 bases and J by 7 bases. The CDR3 extends over 13 amino acids. The DNA for the CDR3 is TGTGCCAGCAGCGGGGACAGGTATCGTGGCTACACCTTC. It encodes CASSGDRYRGYTF.

The J gene is TRBJ2-1, the V gene TRBV27; TRBD2 agrees at 13 bases. The CDR3 runs to 20 residues. Germline CDR1 and CDR2: MNHEY and SMNVEV (reference sequence). The V segment lost 3 bases and the J segment 8 bases; nucleotides outside the gene matches: 19. The CDR3 bases are TGTGCCAGCAGTTTTCGGGCTAGATTCGGACTAGCGGGAGTTAGCGATGAGCAGTTCTTC. It translates to CASSFRARFGLAGVSDEQFF.

The V and J genes are TRBV11-3 and TRBJ2-3, with 8 bases lining up with TRBD1. The CDR3 extends over 14 amino acids. Germline V gene data show CDR1 as SGHNT and CDR2 as YENEEA. Germline trimming cut 5 bases from V and 5 bases from J; bases unmatched to any gene: 6. CDR3 sequence reads: CASSRAGGKDTQYF. The CDR3 DNA follows: TGTGCCAGCAGCCGGGCAGGGGGCAAAGATACGCAGTATTTT.

The chain carries TRBV27 and TRBJ2-7; 9 nucleotides agree with TRBD1. V lost 10 bases to trimming and J lost 1 base; unmatched junction nucleotides: 5. CDR1 and CDR2 (germline): MNHEY, SMNVEV (reference sequence). This CDR3 is built from 13 residues. The CDR3 protein is CATGQGSSYEQYF. The DNA for the CDR3 is TGTGCCACAGGACAGGGGAGTTCCTACGAGCAGTACTTC.

The chain combines TRBV5-1 with TRBJ2-3; D remains ambiguous. Germline CDR1 is SGHRS and CDR2 is YFSETQ. CDR3 length equals 15 residues. The V end was cut by 1 base, the J end by 1 base, with 10 bases between. Written as DNA, the CDR3 is TGCGCCAGCAGCTTGACCGACGGAGGCACAGATACGCAGTATTTT. Protein: CASSLTDGGTDTQYF.

The chain carries TRBV7-9 and TRBJ1-3; possibly TRBD1 for D (6 bases). The CDR3 is made up of 14 amino acids. CDR1 is SEHNR and CDR2 is FQNEAQ in the germline V gene (reference sequence). V lost 2 bases to trimming and J lost 5 bases, with 10 bases between them. CDR3 sequence: CASSLIQGRNTIYF. The CDR3 DNA sequence: TGTGCCAGCAGCTTAATTCAGGGGAGAAACACCATATATTTT.

The chain is built from TRBV23-1 and TRBJ2-7; 7 bases are shared with TRBD1. TRBV23-1 is annotated as an ORF whose role is uncertain. The V gene end was trimmed by 3 bases and the J gene end by 1 base; junction bases not matched to a gene: 18. This CDR3 region has 19 residues. Written as DNA, the CDR3 is TGCGCCAGCAGTCATGGGGACAGCCTCCTTTGCCGCCAATCCTACGAGCAGTACTTC. Protein sequence: CASSHGDSLLCRQSYEQYF.

This chain links TRBV7-9 with TRBJ2-7; possibly TRBD1 for D (5 bases). The CDR3 runs to 14 residues. Germline V CDR1 and CDR2: SEHNR, FQNEAQ (reference sequence). V dropped 4 bases and J dropped 3 bases, with 13 bases sitting between them. The CDR3, as DNA: TGTGCCAGCAGCTCACCAGGTCAGGGCTACGAGCAGTACTTC. Translating it yields CASSSPGQGYEQYF.

This clone occurred once. V gene TRBV4-3 combines with J gene TRBJ2-7, with D possibly TRBD2 on 6 matching bases. The germline CDR1 and CDR2 sequences are LGHNA and YSLEER. Between the trimmed V and J ends, which lost 0 bases and 7 bases, there was a span of 19 bases. The CDR3 covers 16 residues. DNA of the CDR3: TGCGCCAGCAGCCAAGAAGGCCCAGCGGGCCGAGGAGAGCAGTACTTC. Amino acid sequence: CASSQEGPAGRGEQYF.

J is TRBJ2-7 and V is TRBV13; possibly TRBD1 for D (5 bases). The CDR3 sequence is 15 residues long. CDR1 PRHDT and CDR2 FYEKMQ come from the germline V gene (reference sequence). V was shortened by 0 bases and J by 0 bases, with 9 bases between the two germline ends. DNA for the CDR3: TGTGCCAGCAGCTTAGGGACAGCTAGCTCCTACGAGCAGTACTTC. This codes for CASSLGTASSYEQYF. Looking up the rest from reference TRBV13 and TRBJ2-7 gives the full variable domain: AAGVIQSPRHLIKEKRETATLKCYPIPRHDTVYWYQQGPGQDPQFLISFYEKMQSDKGSIPDRFSAQQFSDYHSELNMSSLELGDSALYFCASSLGTASSYEQYFGPGTRLTVT.

The CDR3 DNA reads TGTGCCAGCAGCCAATTCGGGTGGACTAGCGGGAGCACAGATACGCAGTATTTT. Translating gives CASSQFGWTSGSTDTQYF. The chain joins TRBV3-1 (or the pseudogene TRBV3-2) to TRBJ2-3; TRBD2 aligns across 11 bases. Trimming took 2 bases from V and 0 from J; bases not matched to a gene: 7. CDR1 and CDR2 from the germline V gene are LGHDT and YNNKEL (reference sequence). This CDR3 has 18 amino acids.